A single sample gave rise to the 2 T cell receptor beta chains below, sequenced in a study of cytomegalovirus exposure and HLA in healthy donors. Method: immunoSEQ multiplex PCR; TCRdb's copy keeps in-frame clones and lacks some. Of 35,000 to 50,000 clones listed, 80% to 95% are singletons. The sequenced sample was PBMCs. The receptors were gathered from a woman under 30 in good health and CMV-seronegative.

This clone was found once. The rearrangement links TRBV6-1 to TRBJ1-5; D may be TRBD1 (5 bases). The germline V and J ends were trimmed by 2 bases and 6 bases, with 5 bases remaining between them. The V gene's germline CDR1 is MNHNS and CDR2 SASEGT. The CDR3 has 12 amino acids. The CDR3 DNA reads TGTGCCAGCAGTGAACAGGGTCAGCCCCAGCATTTT. The encoded protein is CASSEQGQPQHF.

This clone was detected a few times. The chain combines TRBV5-5 with TRBJ2-7, with TRBD2 matching 8 bases. Germline CDR1 reads SGHKS; CDR2 reads YYEKEE (reference sequence). The CDR3 extends over 13 amino acids. V was pared by 9 bases and J by 0 bases, with 5 bases of the junction left unmatched. The CDR3 here is CATREGSSYEQYF. DNA for the CDR3: TGTGCCACCCGGGAGGGAAGCTCCTACGAGCAGTACTTC.